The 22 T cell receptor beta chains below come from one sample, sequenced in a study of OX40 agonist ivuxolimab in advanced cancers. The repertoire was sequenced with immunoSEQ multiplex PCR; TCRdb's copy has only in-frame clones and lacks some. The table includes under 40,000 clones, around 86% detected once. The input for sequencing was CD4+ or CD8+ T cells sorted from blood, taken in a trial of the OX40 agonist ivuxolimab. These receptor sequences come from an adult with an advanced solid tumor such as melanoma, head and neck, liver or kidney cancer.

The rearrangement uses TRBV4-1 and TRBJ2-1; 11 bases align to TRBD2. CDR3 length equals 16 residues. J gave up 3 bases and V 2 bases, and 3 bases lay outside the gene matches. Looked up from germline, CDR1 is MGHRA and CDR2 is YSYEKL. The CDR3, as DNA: TGCGCCAGCAGCCAACGACTAGCGGGACACTACAATGAGCAGTTCTTC. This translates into CASSQRLAGHYNEQFF.

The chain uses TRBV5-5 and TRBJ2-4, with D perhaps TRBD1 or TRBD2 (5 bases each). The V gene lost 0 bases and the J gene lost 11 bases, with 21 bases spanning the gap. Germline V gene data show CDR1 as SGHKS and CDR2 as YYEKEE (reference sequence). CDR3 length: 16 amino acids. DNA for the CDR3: TGTGCCAGCAGCTTGGGCCAGGGTTTAGTCGGGGTCCTTCAGTACTTC. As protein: CASSLGQGLVGVLQYF.

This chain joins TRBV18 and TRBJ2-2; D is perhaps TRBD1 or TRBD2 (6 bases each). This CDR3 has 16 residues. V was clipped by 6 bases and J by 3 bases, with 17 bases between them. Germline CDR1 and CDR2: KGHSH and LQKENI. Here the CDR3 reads CASSLWRGKHTGELFF. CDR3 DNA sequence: TGTGCCAGCTCCCTCTGGAGGGGGAAACACACCGGGGAGCTGTTTTTT.

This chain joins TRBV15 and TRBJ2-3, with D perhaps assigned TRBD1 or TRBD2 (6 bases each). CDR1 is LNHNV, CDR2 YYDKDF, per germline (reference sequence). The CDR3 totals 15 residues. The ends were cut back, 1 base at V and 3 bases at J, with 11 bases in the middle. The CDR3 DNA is TGTGCCACCAGCAGAGGGGGGGCCGGAACAGATACGCAGTATTTT. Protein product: CATSRGGAGTDTQYF.

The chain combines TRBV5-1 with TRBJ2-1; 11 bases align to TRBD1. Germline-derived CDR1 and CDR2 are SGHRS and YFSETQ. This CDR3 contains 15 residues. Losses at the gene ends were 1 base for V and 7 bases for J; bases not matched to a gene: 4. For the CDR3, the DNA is TGCGCCAGCAGCTTGTGGGACAGGGGGAGGAATGAGCAGTTCTTC. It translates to CASSLWDRGRNEQFF.

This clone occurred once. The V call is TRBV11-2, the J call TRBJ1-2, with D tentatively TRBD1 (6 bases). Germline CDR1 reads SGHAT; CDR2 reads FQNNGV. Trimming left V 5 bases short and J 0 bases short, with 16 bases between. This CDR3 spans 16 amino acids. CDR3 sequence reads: CASSALQGSANYGYTF. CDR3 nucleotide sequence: TGTGCCAGCAGCGCATTACAGGGCTCCGCTAACTATGGCTACACCTTC. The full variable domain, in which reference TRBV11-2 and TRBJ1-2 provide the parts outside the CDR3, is EAGVAQSPRYKIIEKRQSVAFWCNPISGHATLYWYQQILGQGPKLLIQFQNNGVVDDSQLPKDRFSAERLKGVDSTLKIQPAKLEDSAVYLCASSALQGSANYGYTFGSGTRLTVV.

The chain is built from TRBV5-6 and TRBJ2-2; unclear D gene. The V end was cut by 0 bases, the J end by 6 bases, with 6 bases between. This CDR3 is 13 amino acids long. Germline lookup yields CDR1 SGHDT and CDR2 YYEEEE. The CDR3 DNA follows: TGTGCCAGCAGCTTGGTAACAGCCGGGGAGCTGTTTTTT. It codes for CASSLVTAGELFF.

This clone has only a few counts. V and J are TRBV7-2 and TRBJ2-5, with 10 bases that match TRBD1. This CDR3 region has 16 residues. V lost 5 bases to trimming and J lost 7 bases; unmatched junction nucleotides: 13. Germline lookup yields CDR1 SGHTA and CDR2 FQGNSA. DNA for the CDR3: TGTGCCAGCAGCCCCCTTTTGGGACAGGGGTTGGGGACCCAGTACTTC. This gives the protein CASSPLLGQGLGTQYF.

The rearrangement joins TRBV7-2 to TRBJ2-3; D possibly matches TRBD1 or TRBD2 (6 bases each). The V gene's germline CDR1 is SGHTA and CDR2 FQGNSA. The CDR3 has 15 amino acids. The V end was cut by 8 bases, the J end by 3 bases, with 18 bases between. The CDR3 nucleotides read TGTGCCAGCGGACTAACGGGGCAGGGGACAGATACGCAGTATTTT. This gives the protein CASGLTGQGTDTQYF.

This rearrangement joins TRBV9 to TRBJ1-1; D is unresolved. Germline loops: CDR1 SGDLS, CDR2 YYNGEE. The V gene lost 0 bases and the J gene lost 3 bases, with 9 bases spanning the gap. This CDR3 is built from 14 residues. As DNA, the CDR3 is TGTGCCAGCAGCGTAGCTTGGAGAGACACTGAAGCTTTCTTT. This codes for CASSVAWRDTEAFF.

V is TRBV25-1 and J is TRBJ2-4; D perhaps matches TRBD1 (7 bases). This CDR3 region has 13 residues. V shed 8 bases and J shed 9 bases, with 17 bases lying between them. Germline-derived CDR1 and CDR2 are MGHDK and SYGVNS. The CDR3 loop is CASGQAGFGIQYF. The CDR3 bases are TGTGCCAGCGGACAGGCGGGGTTTGGCATTCAGTACTTC.

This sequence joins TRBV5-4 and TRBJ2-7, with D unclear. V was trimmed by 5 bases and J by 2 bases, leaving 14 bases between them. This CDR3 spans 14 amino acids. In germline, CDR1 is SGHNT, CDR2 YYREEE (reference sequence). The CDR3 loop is CASSTNGVAYEQYF. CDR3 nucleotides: TGTGCCAGCAGTACCAATGGGGTCGCCTACGAGCAGTACTTC.

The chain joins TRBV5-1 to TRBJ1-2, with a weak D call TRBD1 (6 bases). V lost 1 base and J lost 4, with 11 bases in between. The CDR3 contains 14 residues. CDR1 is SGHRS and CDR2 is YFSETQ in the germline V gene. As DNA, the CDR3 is TGCGCCAGCAGCTTGTCACGGGGGGCCTATGGCTACACCTTC. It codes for CASSLSRGAYGYTF.

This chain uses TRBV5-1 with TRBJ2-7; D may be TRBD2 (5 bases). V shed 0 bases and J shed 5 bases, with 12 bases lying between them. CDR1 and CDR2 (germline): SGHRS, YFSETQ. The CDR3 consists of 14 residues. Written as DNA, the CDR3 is TGCGCCAGCAGCTTGGAAACGGGGTGGGACGAGCAGTACTTC. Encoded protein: CASSLETGWDEQYF. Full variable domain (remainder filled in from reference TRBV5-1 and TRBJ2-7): KAGVTQTPRYLIKTRGQQVTLSCSPISGHRSVSWYQQTPGQGLQFLFEYFSETQRNKGNFPGRFSGRQFSNSRSEMNVSTLELGDSALYLCASSLETGWDEQYFGPGTRLTVT.

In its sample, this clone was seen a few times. The CDR3 here is CASSPLTIYGYTF. The DNA for the CDR3 is TGTGCCAGCAGCCCCTTGACTATTTATGGCTACACCTTC. The chain couples TRBV7-2 to TRBJ1-2, with no clear D. Looked up from germline, CDR1 is SGHTA and CDR2 is FQGNSA. The length of the CDR3 is 13 residues. The V and J ends lost 5 bases and 5 bases respectively, with 12 bases between them.

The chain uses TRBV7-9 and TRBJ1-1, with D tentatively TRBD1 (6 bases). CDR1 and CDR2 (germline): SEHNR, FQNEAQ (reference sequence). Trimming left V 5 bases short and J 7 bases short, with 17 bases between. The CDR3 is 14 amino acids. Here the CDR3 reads CASSHIGQRSEAFF. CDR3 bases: TGTGCCAGCAGCCACATCGGACAGAGGAGTGAAGCTTTCTTT.

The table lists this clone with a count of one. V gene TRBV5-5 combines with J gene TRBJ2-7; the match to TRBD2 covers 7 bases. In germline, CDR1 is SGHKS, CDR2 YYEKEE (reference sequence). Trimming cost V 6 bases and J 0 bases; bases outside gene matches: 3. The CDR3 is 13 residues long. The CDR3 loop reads CASTWGGSYEQYF. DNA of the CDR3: TGTGCCAGCACCTGGGGGGGCTCCTACGAGCAGTACTTC.

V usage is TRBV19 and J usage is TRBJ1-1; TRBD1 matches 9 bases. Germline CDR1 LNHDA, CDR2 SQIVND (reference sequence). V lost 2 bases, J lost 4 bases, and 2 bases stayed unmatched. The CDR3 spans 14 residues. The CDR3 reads CASSIRGQGTEAFF. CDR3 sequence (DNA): TGTGCCAGTAGTATAAGGGGACAGGGCACTGAAGCTTTCTTT.

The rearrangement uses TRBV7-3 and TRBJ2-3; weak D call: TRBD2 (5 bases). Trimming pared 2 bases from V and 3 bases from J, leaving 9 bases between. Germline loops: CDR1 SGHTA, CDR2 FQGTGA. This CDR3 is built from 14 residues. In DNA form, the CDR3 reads TGTGCCAGCAGCTTAGGGAGCGTAACAGATACGCAGTATTTT. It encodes CASSLGSVTDTQYF.

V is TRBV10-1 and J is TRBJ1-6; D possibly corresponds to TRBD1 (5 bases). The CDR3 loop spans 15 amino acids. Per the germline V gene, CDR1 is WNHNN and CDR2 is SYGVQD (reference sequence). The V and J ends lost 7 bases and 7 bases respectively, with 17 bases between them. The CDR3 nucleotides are TGCGCCAGCACGAGAGGAGGGGCGAGGAATTCACCCCTCCACTTT. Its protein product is CASTRGGARNSPLHF.

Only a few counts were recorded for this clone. This chain's CDR3 is CASSLWTVSYEQYF. CDR3 DNA: TGTGCCAGCAGCTTATGGACAGTCTCCTACGAGCAGTACTTC. The rearrangement links TRBV7-2 to TRBJ2-7; a weak D match, TRBD1 (6 bases). The CDR3 covers 14 residues. Trimming shortened V by 2 bases and J by 0 bases, and 8 bases separated the two germline ends. CDR1 and CDR2 (germline): SGHTA, FQGNSA.

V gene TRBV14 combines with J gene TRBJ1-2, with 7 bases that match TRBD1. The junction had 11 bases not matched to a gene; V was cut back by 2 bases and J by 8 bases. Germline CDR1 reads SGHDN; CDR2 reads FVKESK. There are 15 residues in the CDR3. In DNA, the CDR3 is TGTGCCAGCAGCCAAACGGGACAGCTCACCCTAGGCTACACCTTC. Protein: CASSQTGQLTLGYTF.